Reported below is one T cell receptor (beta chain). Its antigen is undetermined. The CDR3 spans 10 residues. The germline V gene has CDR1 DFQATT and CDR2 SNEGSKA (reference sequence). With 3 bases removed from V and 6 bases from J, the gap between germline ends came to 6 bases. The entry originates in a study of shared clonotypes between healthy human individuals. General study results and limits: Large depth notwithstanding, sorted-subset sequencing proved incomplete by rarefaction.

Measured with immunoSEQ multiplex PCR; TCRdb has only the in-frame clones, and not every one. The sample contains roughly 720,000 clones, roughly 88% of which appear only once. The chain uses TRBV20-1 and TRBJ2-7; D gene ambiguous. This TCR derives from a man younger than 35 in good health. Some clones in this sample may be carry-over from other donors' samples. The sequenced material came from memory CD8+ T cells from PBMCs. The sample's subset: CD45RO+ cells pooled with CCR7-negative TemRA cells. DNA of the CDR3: TGCAGTGCTAGTAATCGCGAGCAGTACTTC. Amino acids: CSASNREQYF.